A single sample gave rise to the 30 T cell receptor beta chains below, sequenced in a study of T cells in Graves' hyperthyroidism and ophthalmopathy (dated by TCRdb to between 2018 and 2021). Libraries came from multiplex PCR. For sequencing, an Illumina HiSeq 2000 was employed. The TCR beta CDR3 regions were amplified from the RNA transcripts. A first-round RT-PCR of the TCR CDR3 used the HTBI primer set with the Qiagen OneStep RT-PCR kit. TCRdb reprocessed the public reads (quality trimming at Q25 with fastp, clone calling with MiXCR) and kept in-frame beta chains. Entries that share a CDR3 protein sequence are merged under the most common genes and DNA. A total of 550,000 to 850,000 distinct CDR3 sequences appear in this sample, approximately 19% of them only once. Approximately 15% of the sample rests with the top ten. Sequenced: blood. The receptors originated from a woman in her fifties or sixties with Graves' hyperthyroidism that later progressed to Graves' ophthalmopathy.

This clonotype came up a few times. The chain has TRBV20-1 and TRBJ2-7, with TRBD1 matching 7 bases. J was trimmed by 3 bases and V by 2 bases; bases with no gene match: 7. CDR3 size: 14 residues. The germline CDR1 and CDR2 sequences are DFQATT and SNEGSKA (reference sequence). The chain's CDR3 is CSARSRQGFYEQYF. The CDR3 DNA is TGCAGTGCTAGATCCCGACAGGGTTTCTACGAGCAGTACTTC.

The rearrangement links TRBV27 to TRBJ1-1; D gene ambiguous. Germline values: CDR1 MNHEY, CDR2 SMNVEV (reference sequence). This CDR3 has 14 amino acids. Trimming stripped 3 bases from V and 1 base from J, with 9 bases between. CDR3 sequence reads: CASSFSSTNTEAFF. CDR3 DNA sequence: TGTGCCAGCAGTTTTTCGAGCACGAACACTGAAGCTTTCTTT.

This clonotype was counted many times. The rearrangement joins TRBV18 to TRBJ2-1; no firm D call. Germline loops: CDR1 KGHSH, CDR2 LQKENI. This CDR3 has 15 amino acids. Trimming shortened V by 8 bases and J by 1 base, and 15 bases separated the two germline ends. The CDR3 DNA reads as TGTGCCAGCAAAGGACGGGTACTATCCTACAATGAGCAGTTCTTC. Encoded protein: CASKGRVLSYNEQFF. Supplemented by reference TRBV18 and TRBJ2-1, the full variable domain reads NAGVMQNPRHLVRRRGQEARLRCSPMKGHSHVYWYRQLPEEGLKFMVYLQKENIIDESGMPKERFSAEFPKEGPSILRIQQVVRGDSAAYFCASKGRVLSYNEQFFGPGTRLTVL.

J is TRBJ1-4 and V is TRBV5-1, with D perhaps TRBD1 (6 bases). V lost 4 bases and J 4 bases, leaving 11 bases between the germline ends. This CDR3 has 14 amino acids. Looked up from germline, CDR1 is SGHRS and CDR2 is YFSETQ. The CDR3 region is CASSLQGRNEKLFF. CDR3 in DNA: TGCGCCAGCAGCCTACAGGGACGTAATGAAAAACTGTTTTTT.

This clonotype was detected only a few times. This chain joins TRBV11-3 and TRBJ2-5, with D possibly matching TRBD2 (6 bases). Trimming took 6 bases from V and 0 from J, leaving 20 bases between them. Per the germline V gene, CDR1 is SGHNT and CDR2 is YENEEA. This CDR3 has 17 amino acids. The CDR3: CASRAAGRRKYQETQYF. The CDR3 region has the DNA TGTGCCAGCAGAGCCGCGGGACGTAGGAAGTACCAAGAGACCCAGTACTTC.

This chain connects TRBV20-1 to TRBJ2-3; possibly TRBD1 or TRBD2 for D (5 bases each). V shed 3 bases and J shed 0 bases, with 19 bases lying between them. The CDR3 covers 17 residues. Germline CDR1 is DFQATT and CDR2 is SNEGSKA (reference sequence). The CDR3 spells CSASFRQRWGSTDTQYF. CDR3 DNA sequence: TGCAGTGCTAGTTTTAGGCAGCGGTGGGGGAGCACAGATACGCAGTATTTT.

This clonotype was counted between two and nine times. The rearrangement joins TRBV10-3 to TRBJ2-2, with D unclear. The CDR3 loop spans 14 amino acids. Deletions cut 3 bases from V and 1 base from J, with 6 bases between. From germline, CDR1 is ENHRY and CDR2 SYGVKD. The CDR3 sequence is CAISEGLNTGELFF. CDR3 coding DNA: TGTGCCATCAGTGAAGGGCTGAACACCGGGGAGCTGTTTTTT.

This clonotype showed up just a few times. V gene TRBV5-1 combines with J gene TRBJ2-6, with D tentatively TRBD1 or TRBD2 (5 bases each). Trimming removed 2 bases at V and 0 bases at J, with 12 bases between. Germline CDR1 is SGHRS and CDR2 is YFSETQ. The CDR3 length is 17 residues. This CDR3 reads CASSFIIGTSGANVLTF. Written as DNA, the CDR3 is TGCGCCAGCAGCTTTATTATAGGGACCTCTGGGGCCAACGTCCTGACTTTC.

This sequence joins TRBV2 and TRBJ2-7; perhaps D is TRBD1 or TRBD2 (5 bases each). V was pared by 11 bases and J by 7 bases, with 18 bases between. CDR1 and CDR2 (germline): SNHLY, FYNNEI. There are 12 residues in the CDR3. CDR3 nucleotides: TGTGCCTATCGGGACCCCGTGGGGGAGCAGTACTTC. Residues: CAYRDPVGEQYF.

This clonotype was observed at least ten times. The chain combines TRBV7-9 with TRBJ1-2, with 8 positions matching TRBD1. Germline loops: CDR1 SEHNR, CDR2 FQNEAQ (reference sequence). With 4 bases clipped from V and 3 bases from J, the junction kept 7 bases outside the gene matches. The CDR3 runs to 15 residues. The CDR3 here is CASSSSTGVYYGYTF. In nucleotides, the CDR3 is TGTGCCAGCAGCTCTTCGACAGGGGTCTACTATGGCTACACCTTC.

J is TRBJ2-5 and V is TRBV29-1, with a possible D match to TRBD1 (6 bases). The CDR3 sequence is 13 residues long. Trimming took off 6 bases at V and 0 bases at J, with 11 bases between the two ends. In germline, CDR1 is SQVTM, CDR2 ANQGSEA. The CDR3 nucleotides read TGCAGCGTCGCCGGGACATACCAAGAGACCCAGTACTTC. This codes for CSVAGTYQETQYF.

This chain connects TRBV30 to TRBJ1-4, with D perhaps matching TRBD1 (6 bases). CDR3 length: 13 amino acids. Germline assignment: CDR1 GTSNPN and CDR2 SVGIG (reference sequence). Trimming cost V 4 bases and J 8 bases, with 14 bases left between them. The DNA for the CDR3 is TGTGCCTGGAAGGAACAGGGCCAAGAAAAACTGTTTTTT. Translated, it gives CAWKEQGQEKLFF.

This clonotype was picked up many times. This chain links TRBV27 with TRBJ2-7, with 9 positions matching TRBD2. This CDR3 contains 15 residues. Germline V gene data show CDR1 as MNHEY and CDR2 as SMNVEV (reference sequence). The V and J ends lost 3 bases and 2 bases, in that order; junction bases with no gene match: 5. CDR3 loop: CASSFRGLAAYEQYF. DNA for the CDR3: TGTGCCAGCAGTTTCCGGGGACTAGCAGCCTACGAGCAGTACTTC.

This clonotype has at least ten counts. The CDR3 sequence: CASSSDQGALTQYF. The CDR3 coding sequence is TGTGCCAGCAGCTCGGACCAGGGGGCTTTGACCCAGTACTTC. The chain links TRBV7-9 to TRBJ2-5; the match to TRBD1 covers 8 bases. Germline loops: CDR1 SEHNR, CDR2 FQNEAQ (reference sequence). V was clipped by 4 bases and J by 7 bases; unmatched bases: 8. The CDR3 contains 14 residues.

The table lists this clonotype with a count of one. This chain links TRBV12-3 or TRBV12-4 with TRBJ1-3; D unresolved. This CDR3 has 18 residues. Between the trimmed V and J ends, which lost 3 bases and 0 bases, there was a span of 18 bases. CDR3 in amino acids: CASSFKGSELYSGNTIYF. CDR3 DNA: TGTGCCAGCAGTTTTAAGGGCAGTGAACTTTACTCTGGAAACACCATATATTTT.

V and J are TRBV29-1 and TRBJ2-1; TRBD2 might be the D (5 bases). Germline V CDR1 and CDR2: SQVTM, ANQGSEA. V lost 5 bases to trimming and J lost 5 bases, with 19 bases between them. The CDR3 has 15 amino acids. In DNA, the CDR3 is TGCAGCGTTAAGGGTCGGGGAGTGAGGGACAATGAGCAGTTCTTC. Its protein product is CSVKGRGVRDNEQFF.

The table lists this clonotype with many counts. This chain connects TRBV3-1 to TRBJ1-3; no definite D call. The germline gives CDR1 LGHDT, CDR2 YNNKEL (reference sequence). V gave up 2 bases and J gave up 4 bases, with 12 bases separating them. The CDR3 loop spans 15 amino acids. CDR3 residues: CASSQQTRGGNTIYF. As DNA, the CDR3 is TGTGCCAGCAGCCAACAAACCCGTGGGGGAAACACCATATATTTT.

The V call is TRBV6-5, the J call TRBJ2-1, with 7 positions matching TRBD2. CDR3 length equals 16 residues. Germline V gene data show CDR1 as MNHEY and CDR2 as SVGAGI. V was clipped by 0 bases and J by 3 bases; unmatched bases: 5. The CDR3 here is CASSYSRRGDYNEQFF. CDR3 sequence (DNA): TGTGCCAGCAGTTACTCTCGCCGGGGGGACTACAATGAGCAGTTCTTC.

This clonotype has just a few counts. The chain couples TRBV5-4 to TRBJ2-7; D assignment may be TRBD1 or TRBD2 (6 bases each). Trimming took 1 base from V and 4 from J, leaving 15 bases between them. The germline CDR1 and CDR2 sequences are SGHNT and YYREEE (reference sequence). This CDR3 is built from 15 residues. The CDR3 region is CASSLSLGGPYEQYF. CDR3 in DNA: TGTGCCAGCAGCTTGTCGTTGGGGGGCCCGTACGAGCAGTACTTC.

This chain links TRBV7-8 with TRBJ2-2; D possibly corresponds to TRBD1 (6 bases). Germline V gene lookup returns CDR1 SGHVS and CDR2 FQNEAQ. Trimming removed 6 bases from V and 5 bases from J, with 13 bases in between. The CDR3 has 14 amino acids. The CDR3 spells CASRHAGVTGELFF. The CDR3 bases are TGTGCCAGCAGACACGCAGGGGTTACCGGGGAGCTGTTTTTT.

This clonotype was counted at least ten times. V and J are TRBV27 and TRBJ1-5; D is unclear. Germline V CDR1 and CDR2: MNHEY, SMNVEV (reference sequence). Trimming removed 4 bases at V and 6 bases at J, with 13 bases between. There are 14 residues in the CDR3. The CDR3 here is CASSSLLGSQPQHF. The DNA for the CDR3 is TGTGCCAGCAGTTCCCTTTTGGGGTCTCAGCCCCAGCATTTT.

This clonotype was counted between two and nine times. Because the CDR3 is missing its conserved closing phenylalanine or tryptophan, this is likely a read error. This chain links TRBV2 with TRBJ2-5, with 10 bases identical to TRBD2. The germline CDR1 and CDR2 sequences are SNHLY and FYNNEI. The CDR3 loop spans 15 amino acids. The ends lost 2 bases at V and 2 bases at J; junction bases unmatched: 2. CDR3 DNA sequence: TGTGCCAGCAGTGAACTAGCGGGGGATCAAGAGACCCAGTACCTC. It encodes CASSELAGDQETQYL.

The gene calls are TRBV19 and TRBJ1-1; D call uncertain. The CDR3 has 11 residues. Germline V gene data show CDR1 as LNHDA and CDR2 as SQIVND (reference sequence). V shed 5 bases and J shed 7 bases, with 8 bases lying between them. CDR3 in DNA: TGTGCCAGTAGTTTACGGGTTGAAGCTTTCTTT. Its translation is CASSLRVEAFF.

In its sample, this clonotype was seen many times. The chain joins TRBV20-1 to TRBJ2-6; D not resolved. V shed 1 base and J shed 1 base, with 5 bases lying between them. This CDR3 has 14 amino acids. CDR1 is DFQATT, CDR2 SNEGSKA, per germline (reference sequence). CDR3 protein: CSARGVSGANVLTF. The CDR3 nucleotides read TGCAGTGCTAGAGGTGTGTCTGGGGCCAACGTCCTGACTTTC.

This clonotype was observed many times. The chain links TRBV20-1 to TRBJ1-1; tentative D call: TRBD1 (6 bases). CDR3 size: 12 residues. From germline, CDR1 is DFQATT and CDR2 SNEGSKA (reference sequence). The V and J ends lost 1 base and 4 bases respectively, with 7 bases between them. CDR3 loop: CSARVGATEAFF. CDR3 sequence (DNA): TGCAGTGCTAGAGTGGGGGCCACTGAAGCTTTCTTT.

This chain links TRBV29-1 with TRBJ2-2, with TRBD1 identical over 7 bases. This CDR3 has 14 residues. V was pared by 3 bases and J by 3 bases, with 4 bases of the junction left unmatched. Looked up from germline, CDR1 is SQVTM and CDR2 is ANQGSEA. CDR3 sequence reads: CSVDQGVDTGELFF. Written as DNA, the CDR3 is TGCAGCGTTGACCAGGGGGTCGACACCGGGGAGCTGTTTTTT.

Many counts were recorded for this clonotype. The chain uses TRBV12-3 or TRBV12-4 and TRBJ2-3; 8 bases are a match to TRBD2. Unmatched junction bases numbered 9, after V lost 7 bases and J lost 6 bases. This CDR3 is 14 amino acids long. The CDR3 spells CASISGGPTDTQYF. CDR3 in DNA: TGTGCCAGCATTTCGGGGGGGCCTACTGATACGCAGTATTTT.

CDR3 loop: CASSLIGQQSYEQYF. DNA of the CDR3: TGTGCCAGCAGCTTGATAGGTCAGCAAAGCTACGAGCAGTACTTC. The chain has TRBV5-6 and TRBJ2-7; D ambiguous. CDR3 length: 15 amino acids. Germline V CDR1 and CDR2: SGHDT, YYEEEE. Trimming shortened V by 1 base and J by 3 bases, and 14 bases separated the two germline ends. Together with reference TRBV5-6 and TRBJ2-7, the CDR3 gives the full variable domain: DAGVTQSPTHLIKTRGQQVTLRCSPKSGHDTVSWYQQALGQGPQFIFQYYEEEERQRGNFPDRFSGHQFPNYSSELNVNALLLGDSALYLCASSLIGQQSYEQYFGPGTRLTVT.

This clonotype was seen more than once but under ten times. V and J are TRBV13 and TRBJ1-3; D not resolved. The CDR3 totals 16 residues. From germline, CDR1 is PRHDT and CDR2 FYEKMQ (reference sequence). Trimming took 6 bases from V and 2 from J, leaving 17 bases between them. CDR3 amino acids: CASSQTATEPGNTIYF. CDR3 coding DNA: TGTGCCAGCAGTCAAACCGCGACTGAGCCTGGAAACACCATATATTTT.

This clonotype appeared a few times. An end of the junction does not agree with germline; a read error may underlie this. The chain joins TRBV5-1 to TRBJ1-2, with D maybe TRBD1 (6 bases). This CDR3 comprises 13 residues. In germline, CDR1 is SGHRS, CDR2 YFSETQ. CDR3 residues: CASSFQGNYGHTF. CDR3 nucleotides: TGCGCCAGCAGCTTTCAGGGGAACTATGGCCACACCTTC.